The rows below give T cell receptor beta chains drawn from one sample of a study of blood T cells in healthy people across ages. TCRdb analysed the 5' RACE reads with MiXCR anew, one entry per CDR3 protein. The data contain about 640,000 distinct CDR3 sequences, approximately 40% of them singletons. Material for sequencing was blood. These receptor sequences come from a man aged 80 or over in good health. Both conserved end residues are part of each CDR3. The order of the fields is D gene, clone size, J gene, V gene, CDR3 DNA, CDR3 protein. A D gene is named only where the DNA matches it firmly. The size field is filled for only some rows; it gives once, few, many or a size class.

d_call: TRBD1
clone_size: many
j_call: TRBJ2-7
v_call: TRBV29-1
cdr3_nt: TGCAGCGTAGGGACAGGGGGCTTCAACGAGCAGTACTTC
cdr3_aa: CSVGTGGFNEQYF

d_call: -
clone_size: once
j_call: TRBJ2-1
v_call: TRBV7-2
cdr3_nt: TGTGCCAGCAGCCCAGACAGAATCCAGGATGAGCAGTTCTTC
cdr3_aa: CASSPDRIQDEQFF

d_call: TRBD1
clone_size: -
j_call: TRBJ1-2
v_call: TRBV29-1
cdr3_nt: TGCAGCGTTGATCAACTGGGGACAGGGGGGAATAACTATGGCTACACCTTC
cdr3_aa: CSVDQLGTGGNNYGYTF

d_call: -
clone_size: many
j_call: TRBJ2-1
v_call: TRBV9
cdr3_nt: TGTGCCAGCAGCGTAGAGATCCGGGGGCCTTACAATGAGCAGTTCTTC
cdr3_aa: CASSVEIRGPYNEQFF

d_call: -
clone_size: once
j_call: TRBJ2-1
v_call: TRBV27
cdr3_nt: TGTGCCATTCCGTCCCAAGAGACCCAGTTCTTC
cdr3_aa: CAIPSQETQFF

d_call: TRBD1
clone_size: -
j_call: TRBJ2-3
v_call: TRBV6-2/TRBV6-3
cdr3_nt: TGTGCCAGCAGTTACGCGGACAGGGCCCCAGATACGCAGTATTTT
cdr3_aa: CASSYADRAPDTQYF

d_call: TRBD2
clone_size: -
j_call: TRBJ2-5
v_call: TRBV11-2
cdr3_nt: TGTGCCAGCAGCAGTTTCGGGGGGGCAGGGGAGACCCAGTACTTC
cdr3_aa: CASSSFGGAGETQYF

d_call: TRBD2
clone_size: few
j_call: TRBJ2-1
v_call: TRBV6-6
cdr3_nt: TGTGCCAGCAGTTACTCGCTAGCGGGAGAAAATGAGCAGTTCTTC
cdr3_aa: CASSYSLAGENEQFF

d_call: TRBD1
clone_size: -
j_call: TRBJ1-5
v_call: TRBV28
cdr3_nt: TGTGCCAGCAGGACGACAGGGGAGCAGCCCCAGCATTTT
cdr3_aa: CASRTTGEQPQHF

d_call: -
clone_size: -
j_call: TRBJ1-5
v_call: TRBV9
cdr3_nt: TGTGCCAGCAGCCCCACGGGGGGGGCTGTACAGCCCCAGCATTTT
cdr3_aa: CASSPTGGAVQPQHF

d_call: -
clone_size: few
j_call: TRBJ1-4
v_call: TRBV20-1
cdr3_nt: TGCAGTGCTAGATCCAGAGTTGCAACTAATGAAAAACTGTTTTTT
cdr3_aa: CSARSRVATNEKLFF

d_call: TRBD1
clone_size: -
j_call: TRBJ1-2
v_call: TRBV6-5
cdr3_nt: TGTGCCAGCAGTGCCGACAGGGGAAACTATGGCTACACCTTC
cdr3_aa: CASSADRGNYGYTF

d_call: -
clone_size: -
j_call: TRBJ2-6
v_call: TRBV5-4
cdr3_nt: TGTGCCAGCAGCTCATTAGGAATCTCTGGGGCCAACGTCCTGACTTTC
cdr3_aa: CASSSLGISGANVLTF

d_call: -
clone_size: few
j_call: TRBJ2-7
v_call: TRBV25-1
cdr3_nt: TGTGCCAGCAGTTGGGACTTATGGAGGACATGTCACGAGCAGTACTTC
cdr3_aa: CASSWDLWRTCHEQYF

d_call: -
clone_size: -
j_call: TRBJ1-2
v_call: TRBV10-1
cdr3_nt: TGCGCCAGCAGTGATAATTCGGGGGGCTATGGCTACACCTTC
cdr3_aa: CASSDNSGGYGYTF

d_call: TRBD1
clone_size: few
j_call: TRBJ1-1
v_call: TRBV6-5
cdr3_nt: TGTGCCAGCAGTCTAGGACAGGGACGGGCTGAAGCTTTCTTT
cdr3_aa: CASSLGQGRAEAFF

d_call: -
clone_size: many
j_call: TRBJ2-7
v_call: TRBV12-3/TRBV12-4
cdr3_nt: TGTGCCAGCAGTAAGGACACTATCGGCTACGAGCAGTACTTC
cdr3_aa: CASSKDTIGYEQYF

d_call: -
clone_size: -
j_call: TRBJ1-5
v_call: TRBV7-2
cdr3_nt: TGTGCCAGCAGCACATTCTCCAATCAGCCCCAGCATTTT
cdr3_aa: CASSTFSNQPQHF

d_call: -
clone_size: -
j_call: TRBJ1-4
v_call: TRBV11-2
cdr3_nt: TGTGCCAGCAGCTTAGATCGCGGAAAACTGTTTTTT
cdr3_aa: CASSLDRGKLFF

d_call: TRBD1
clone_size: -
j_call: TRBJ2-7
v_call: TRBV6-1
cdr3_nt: TGTGCCAGCCGGGGACAGGGAGGCGGTAGCTCCTACGAGCAGTACTTC
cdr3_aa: CASRGQGGGSSYEQYF

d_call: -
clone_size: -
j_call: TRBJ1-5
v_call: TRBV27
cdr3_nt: TGTGCCAGCAGTACAGGGAAGGGAGGCAATCAGCCCCAGCATTTT
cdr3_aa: CASSTGKGGNQPQHF

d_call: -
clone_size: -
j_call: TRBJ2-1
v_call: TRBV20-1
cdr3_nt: TGCAGTGCTAGAACCCTTCGATCGGGCATGGGCGTAAATGAGCAGTTCTTC
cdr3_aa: CSARTLRSGMGVNEQFF

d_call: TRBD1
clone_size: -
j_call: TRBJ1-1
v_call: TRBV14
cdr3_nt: TGTGCCAGCAGCCAAGAAGGACGCTTGGACCCGGGACAGGGAGGCACTGAAGCTTTCTTT
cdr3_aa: CASSQEGRLDPGQGGTEAFF

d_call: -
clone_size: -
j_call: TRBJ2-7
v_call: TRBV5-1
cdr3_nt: TGCGCCAGCAGCTCAATGGGCGAGCAGTACTTC
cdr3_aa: CASSSMGEQYF

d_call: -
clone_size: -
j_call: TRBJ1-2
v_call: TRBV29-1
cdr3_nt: TGCAGCATTGAAGAGCGGGAGGCTAACTATGGCTACACCTTC
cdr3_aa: CSIEEREANYGYTF

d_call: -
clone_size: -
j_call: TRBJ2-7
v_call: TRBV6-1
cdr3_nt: TGTGCCAGCAGTGAATCTACCCCAAGCTCCTACGAGCAGTACTTC
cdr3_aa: CASSESTPSSYEQYF

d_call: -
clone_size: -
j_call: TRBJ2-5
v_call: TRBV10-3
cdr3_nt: TGTGCCATCAGTGCCCAAGAGACCCAGTACTTC
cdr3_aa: CAISAQETQYF

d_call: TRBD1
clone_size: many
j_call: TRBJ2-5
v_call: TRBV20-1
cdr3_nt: TGCAGTGCCAATACCGGGACAGGGGGAGAGACCCAGTACTTC
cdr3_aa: CSANTGTGGETQYF

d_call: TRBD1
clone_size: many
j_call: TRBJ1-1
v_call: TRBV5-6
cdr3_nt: TGTGCCAGCAGCCACGGGACAGATATGAACACTGAAGCTTTCTTT
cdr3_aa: CASSHGTDMNTEAFF

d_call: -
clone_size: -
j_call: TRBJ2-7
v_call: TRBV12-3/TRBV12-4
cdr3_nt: TGTGCCAGCAGTCCGGGGGACACCCCCTACGAGCAGTACTTC
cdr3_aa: CASSPGDTPYEQYF

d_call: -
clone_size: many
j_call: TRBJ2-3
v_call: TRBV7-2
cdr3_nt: TGTGCCACAAAACGGGACACAGATACGCAGTATTTT
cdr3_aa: CATKRDTDTQYF

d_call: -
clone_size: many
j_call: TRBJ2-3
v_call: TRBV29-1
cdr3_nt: TGCAGCGTTGAAGATCTGACAGATACGCAGTATTTT
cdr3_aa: CSVEDLTDTQYF

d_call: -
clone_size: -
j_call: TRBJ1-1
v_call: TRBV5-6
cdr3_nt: TGTGCCAGCAGCCGAGACGTACTCATGAACACTGAAGCTTTCTTT
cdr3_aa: CASSRDVLMNTEAFF

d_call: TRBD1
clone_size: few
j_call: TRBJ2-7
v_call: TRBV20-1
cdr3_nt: TGCAGTGCTGCTACAGGGGGCTTTCAACTCTCCTACGAGCAGTACTTC
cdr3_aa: CSAATGGFQLSYEQYF

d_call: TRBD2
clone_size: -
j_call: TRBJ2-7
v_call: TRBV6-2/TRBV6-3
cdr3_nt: TGTGCCAGCAGTTACCCGAGAGGAGGACTAGCGGGAGGAGGCGAGCAGTACTTC
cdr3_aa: CASSYPRGGLAGGGEQYF

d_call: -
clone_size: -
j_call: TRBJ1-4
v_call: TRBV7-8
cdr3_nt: TGTGCCAGCAGAGACCGGGGGGGCGCCAATGAAAAACTGTTTTTT
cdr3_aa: CASRDRGGANEKLFF

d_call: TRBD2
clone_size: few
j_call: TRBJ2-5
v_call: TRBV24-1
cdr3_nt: TGTGCCACCAGTGATCCCGTCAAGACTAGCGGCCTTGTTTCTGAGCAGTACTTC
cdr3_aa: CATSDPVKTSGLVSEQYF

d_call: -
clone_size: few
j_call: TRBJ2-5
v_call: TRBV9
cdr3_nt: TGTGCCAGCAGCGTAGCTACGCGGTACTTC
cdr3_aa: CASSVATRYF

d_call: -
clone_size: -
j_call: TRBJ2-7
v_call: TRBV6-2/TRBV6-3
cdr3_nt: TGTGCCACCAGGTTGGCAGCTAGCTCCTACGAGCAGTACTTC
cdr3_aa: CATRLAASSYEQYF

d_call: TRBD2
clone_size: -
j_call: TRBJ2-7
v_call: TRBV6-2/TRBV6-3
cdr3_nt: TGTGCCAGCAGGTACAGGACTAGCGGGAGCAACGAGCAGTACTTC
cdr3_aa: CASRYRTSGSNEQYF

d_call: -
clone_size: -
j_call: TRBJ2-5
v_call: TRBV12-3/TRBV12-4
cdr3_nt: TGTGCCAGCAGTCAGGGCCTGGACGTAGGGGAGCAGTACTTC
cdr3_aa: CASSQGLDVGEQYF

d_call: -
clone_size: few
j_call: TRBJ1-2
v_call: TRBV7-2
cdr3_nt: TGTGCCAGCAGCACCAACAGGGATGGCTACACCTTC
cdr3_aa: CASSTNRDGYTF

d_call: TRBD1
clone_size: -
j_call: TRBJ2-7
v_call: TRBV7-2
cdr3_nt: TGTGCCAGCAGCTTCACAGGGGACAGCTCCTACGAGCAGTACTTC
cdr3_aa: CASSFTGDSSYEQYF

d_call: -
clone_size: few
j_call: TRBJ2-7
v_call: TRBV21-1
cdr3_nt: TGTGCCAGCAGTCGAGGGGGCTCGAGCGAGCAGTACTTC
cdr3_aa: CASSRGGSSEQYF

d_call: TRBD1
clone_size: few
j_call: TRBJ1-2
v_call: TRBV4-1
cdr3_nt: TGCGCCAGCAGCCTTGACAGGGGGAGGAGGAATGGCTACACCTTC
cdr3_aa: CASSLDRGRRNGYTF

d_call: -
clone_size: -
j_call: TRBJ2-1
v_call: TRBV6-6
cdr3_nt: TGTGCCAGCAGTTACTCCGGGGTTTGCAATGAGCAGTTCTTC
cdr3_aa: CASSYSGVCNEQFF

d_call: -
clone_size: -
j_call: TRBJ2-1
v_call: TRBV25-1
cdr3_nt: TGTGCCAGCAGTGAACTAGCCCTCAATGAGCAGTTCTTC
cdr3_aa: CASSELALNEQFF

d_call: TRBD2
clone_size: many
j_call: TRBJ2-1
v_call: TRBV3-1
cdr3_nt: TGTGCCAGCACCCGCCAGGGAGCGGGAAATGAGCAGTTCTTC
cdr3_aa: CASTRQGAGNEQFF

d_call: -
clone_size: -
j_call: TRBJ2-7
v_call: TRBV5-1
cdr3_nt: TGCGCCAGCAGCTTGGATACCGGGCAGGCCGAGCAGTACTTC
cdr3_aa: CASSLDTGQAEQYF